The sample holds many counts of the clone carrying this T cell receptor beta chain. What it recognizes is unknown. The source of the sample is a study of T-cell reconstitution after alpha-beta-depleted transplantation in children. For TCRbeta, the library was prepared with unique molecular identifiers. TCRdb reprocessed the PCR reads with MiXCR, giving one entry per CDR3 protein. Of approximately 34,000 distinct CDR3 sequences detected, roughly 6.5% appear once; the ten largest clones hold roughly 27%. Whole-study findings and limits: The authors attributed T-cell counts and diversity one year after transplant mostly to newly produced T cells. Several hundred expanded graft clones reportedly supplied alpha-beta T cells about two months after transplant. After transplant, high TCRbeta diversity at day 60 in some patients arose from surviving recipient T cells and thymic progenitors.

Material: peripheral blood, obtained 60 days after TCRalphabeta/CD19-depleted stem cell transplant. The TCR was taken from a child younger than two who had a stem cell transplant for acute myeloid leukemia, so the T cells may come from the graft donor.

The chain's CDR3 is CASGDTRDYGYTF. CDR3 DNA: TGTGCCAGCGGGGATACCAGGGACTATGGCTACACCTTC. This chain joins TRBV9 and TRBJ1-2; the D gene is possibly TRBD1 (5 bases). CDR1 and CDR2 (germline): SGDLS, YYNGEE. This CDR3 is 13 amino acids long. The germline V and J ends were trimmed by 7 bases and 3 bases, with 13 bases remaining between them.